Presented here are 21 T cell receptor beta chains from one specimen sequenced in a study of cytomegalovirus exposure and HLA in healthy donors. 13 Jbeta primers and 60 Vbeta primers were used for the PCR. Here immunoSEQ multiplex PCR was the method, and the copy in TCRdb shows in-frame clones only, minus some. This sample has over 75,000 clones, with roughly a tenth found just once. Sequenced material: PBMCs. These TCRs come from a man in his fifties in good health and CMV-seropositive.

The rearrangement uses TRBV7-2 and TRBJ1-2; possibly TRBD1 for D (5 bases). There are 15 residues in the CDR3. Germline lookup yields CDR1 SGHTA and CDR2 FQGNSA. The V and J ends lost 4 bases and 4 bases respectively, with 16 bases between them. CDR3 nucleotide sequence: TGTGCCAGCAGCTGGGAGGCCGACAGCCCCTATGGCTACACCTTC. Protein: CASSWEADSPYGYTF.

This chain connects TRBV28 to TRBJ2-7, with 10 bases aligning to TRBD1. Germline CDR1 MDHEN, CDR2 SYDVKM. The ends lost 2 bases at V and 2 bases at J; junction bases unmatched: 3. The CDR3 contains 15 residues. The CDR3 region has the DNA TGTGCCAGCAGTTTACCCGGGACAGGGGCCTACGAGCAGTACTTC. Its translation is CASSLPGTGAYEQYF.

The CDR3: CASSRSGNYEQYF. CDR3 sequence (DNA): TGTGCCAGCAGTCGTAGCGGGAACTACGAGCAGTACTTC. The chain links TRBV6-5 to TRBJ2-7, with TRBD2 matching 8 bases. V lost 5 bases, J lost 3 bases, and 3 bases stayed unmatched. Germline V gives CDR1 MNHEY, CDR2 SVGAGI. The CDR3 length is 13 residues.

This clone occurred many times. The chain is built from TRBV4-1 and TRBJ1-1, with D hard to call. The germline CDR1 and CDR2 sequences are MGHRA and YSYEKL. With 1 base removed from V and 1 base from J, the gap between germline ends came to 16 bases. The CDR3 is made up of 17 amino acids. The CDR3 loop reads CASSQVFLGRGNTEAFF. The CDR3 nucleotides are TGCGCCAGCAGCCAAGTGTTTCTTGGACGGGGGAACACTGAAGCTTTCTTT.

This clone was seen only a few times. CDR3 amino acids: CASSFYWQPQHF. For the CDR3, the DNA is TGTGCCAGCAGCTTCTACTGGCAGCCCCAGCATTTT. This sequence joins TRBV11-2 and TRBJ1-5; D ambiguous. CDR1 is SGHAT and CDR2 is FQNNGV in the germline V gene. The CDR3 contains 12 residues. The germline V and J ends were trimmed by 3 bases and 7 bases, with 7 bases remaining between them.

The sample holds a few counts of this clone. This chain's CDR3 is CSATLQTTTEAFF. The DNA of the CDR3 is TGCAGCGCGACCCTACAGACAACCACTGAAGCTTTCTTT. The chain joins TRBV29-1 to TRBJ1-1; D remains ambiguous. In germline, CDR1 is SQVTM, CDR2 ANQGSEA. The CDR3 is made up of 13 amino acids. Between the trimmed V and J ends, which lost 7 bases and 4 bases, there was a span of 16 bases.

This clone was counted between two and nine times. The V and J genes are TRBV7-8 and TRBJ2-7, with 10 bases identical to TRBD1. Germline CDR1 SGHVS, CDR2 FQNEAQ. V lost 1 base, J lost 2 bases, and 2 bases stayed unmatched. This CDR3 contains 15 residues. CDR3 DNA sequence: TGTGCCAGCAGCTTAGTAGGGACAGGGGCCTACGAGCAGTACTTC. It is translated as CASSLVGTGAYEQYF.

This clone was recorded a few times. The V call is TRBV6-1, the J call TRBJ1-1, with D perhaps TRBD1 (5 bases). The CDR3 covers 14 residues. V was trimmed by 8 bases and J by 1 base, leaving 14 bases between them. Germline V gene data show CDR1 as MNHNS and CDR2 as SASEGT. CDR3 nucleotides: TGTGCCAGCCTGCGGGGGGGTTCGAACACTGAAGCTTTCTTT. Protein product: CASLRGGSNTEAFF.

The chain recombines TRBV4-3 with TRBJ2-2, with D possibly being TRBD2 (6 bases). This CDR3 contains 16 residues. Germline V gene data show CDR1 as LGHNA and CDR2 as YSLEER. V dropped 4 bases and J dropped 5 bases, with 17 bases sitting between them. As DNA, the CDR3 is TGCGCCAGCAGCCCCGGGGGTGGAGCCCGAACCGGGGAGCTGTTTTTT. Amino acids: CASSPGGGARTGELFF.

V is TRBV18 and J is TRBJ2-1; 7 nucleotides match TRBD1. CDR3 length: 15 amino acids. V was clipped by 6 bases and J by 4 bases; unmatched bases: 9. Germline lookup yields CDR1 KGHSH and CDR2 LQKENI. The CDR3 DNA reads TGTGCCAGCTCGGGCGGACAGGTCCGATACAATGAGCAGTTCTTC. This gives the protein CASSGGQVRYNEQFF.

CDR3 amino acids: CAISEIERGTEAFF. The CDR3 bases are TGTGCCATCAGTGAGATAGAAAGGGGTACTGAAGCTTTCTTT. V is TRBV10-3 and J is TRBJ1-1; D possibly corresponds to TRBD1 (5 bases). Trimming took 2 bases from V and 5 from J, leaving 12 bases between them. Looked up from germline, CDR1 is ENHRY and CDR2 is SYGVKD. The CDR3 is 14 amino acids.

The V gene is TRBV6-1, the J gene TRBJ2-1; 9 bases match TRBD2. The CDR3 spans 16 residues. Germline V CDR1 and CDR2: MNHNS, SASEGT. The ends lost 3 bases at V and 4 bases at J; junction bases unmatched: 7. CDR3 protein: CASSDLLAGLYNEQFF. In nucleotides, the CDR3 is TGTGCCAGCAGTGATCTTCTAGCGGGGTTGTACAATGAGCAGTTCTTC.

This clone came up a few times. The chain combines TRBV6-1 with TRBJ2-4; 8 bases fit TRBD2. Germline loops: CDR1 MNHNS, CDR2 SASEGT. V lost 0 bases, J lost 8 bases, and 3 bases stayed unmatched. The CDR3 length is 14 residues. The CDR3 bases are TGTGCCAGCAGTGAAGCTGCGGGGGGTGACATTCAGTACTTC. Translation gives CASSEAAGGDIQYF.

The rearrangement joins TRBV4-1 to TRBJ2-2, with 12 bases aligning to TRBD2. V gave up 5 bases and J gave up 6 bases; unmatched junction bases: 7. The germline CDR1 and CDR2 sequences are MGHRA and YSYEKL. The CDR3 runs to 16 residues. CDR3 in DNA: TGCGCCAGCAGCTTGCTAGCGGGAGGGCTATCCGGGGAGCTGTTTTTT. Protein: CASSLLAGGLSGELFF.

The V and J genes are TRBV10-3 and TRBJ2-7; 10 positions agree with TRBD1. Germline trimming cut 4 bases from V and 4 bases from J; bases unmatched to any gene: 1. Germline V lookup: CDR1 ENHRY, CDR2 SYGVKD. The CDR3 extends over 13 amino acids. Here the CDR3 reads CAISGGQGYEQYF. DNA for the CDR3: TGTGCCATCAGTGGGGGACAGGGGTACGAGCAGTACTTC.

V and J are TRBV6-1 and TRBJ1-2; D is unresolved. Per the germline V gene, CDR1 is MNHNS and CDR2 is SASEGT. V was trimmed by 3 bases and J by 4 bases, leaving 9 bases between them. The CDR3 has 13 residues. This chain's CDR3 is CASSESQSYGYTF. The CDR3 nucleotides are TGTGCCAGCAGTGAGTCCCAGTCCTATGGCTACACCTTC.

The rearrangement joins TRBV11-2 to TRBJ2-7; a weak D match, TRBD1 (5 bases). V was cut by 5 bases and J by 2 bases, with 19 bases left in between. Germline values: CDR1 SGHAT, CDR2 FQNNGV. The CDR3 has 16 residues. CDR3 sequence: CASSREAQTRAYEQYF. The CDR3 region has the DNA TGTGCCAGCAGCCGAGAGGCCCAGACCAGGGCCTACGAGCAGTACTTC.

The rearrangement joins TRBV27 to TRBJ2-7; 10 nucleotides align to TRBD1. The germline gives CDR1 MNHEY, CDR2 SMNVEV (reference sequence). The CDR3 consists of 17 residues. With V trimmed by 4 bases and J by 6 bases, 15 bases remained unmatched. The DNA of the CDR3 is TGTGCCAGCAGTTCTATCATTGACAGGGGGCTTTACAGCGAGCAGTACTTC. Translation gives CASSSIIDRGLYSEQYF.

The chain combines TRBV19 with TRBJ1-6, with D possibly TRBD1 on 6 matching bases. CDR1 is LNHDA and CDR2 is SQIVND in the germline V gene (reference sequence). The V end was cut by 7 bases, the J end by 6 bases, with 10 bases between. CDR3 length: 13 residues. This CDR3 is CASTGRGNSPLHF. As DNA, the CDR3 is TGTGCCAGTACAGGCAGGGGTAATTCACCCCTCCACTTT. Combining the CDR3 with reference TRBV19 and TRBJ1-6 gives the whole variable domain DGGITQSPKYLFRKEGQNVTLSCEQNLNHDAMYWYRQDPGQGLRLIYYSQIVNDFQKGDIAEGYSVSREKKESFPLTVTSAQKNPTAFYLCASTGRGNSPLHFGNGTRLTVT.

A few counts support this clone. DNA of the CDR3: TGTGCCAGCTCACGACCAACAGGGGGATTCGGGGAGACCCAGTACTTC. It specifies CASSRPTGGFGETQYF. The chain combines TRBV18 with TRBJ2-5, with 8 bases fitting TRBD1. V trimming: 4 bases; J trimming: 5 bases; junction bases outside the gene matches: 12. This CDR3 region has 16 residues. Germline CDR1 is KGHSH and CDR2 is LQKENI.

In this sample, this clone turned up a few times. V usage is TRBV29-1 and J usage is TRBJ2-3, with 9 bases matching TRBD1. The CDR3 sequence is 15 residues long. With 5 bases clipped from V and 0 bases from J, the junction kept 6 bases outside the gene matches. Germline assignment: CDR1 SQVTM and CDR2 ANQGSEA. The CDR3 nucleotides are TGCAGCGTTTCCGGGACAGGGACTAGCACAGATACGCAGTATTTT. Amino acid sequence: CSVSGTGTSTDTQYF.